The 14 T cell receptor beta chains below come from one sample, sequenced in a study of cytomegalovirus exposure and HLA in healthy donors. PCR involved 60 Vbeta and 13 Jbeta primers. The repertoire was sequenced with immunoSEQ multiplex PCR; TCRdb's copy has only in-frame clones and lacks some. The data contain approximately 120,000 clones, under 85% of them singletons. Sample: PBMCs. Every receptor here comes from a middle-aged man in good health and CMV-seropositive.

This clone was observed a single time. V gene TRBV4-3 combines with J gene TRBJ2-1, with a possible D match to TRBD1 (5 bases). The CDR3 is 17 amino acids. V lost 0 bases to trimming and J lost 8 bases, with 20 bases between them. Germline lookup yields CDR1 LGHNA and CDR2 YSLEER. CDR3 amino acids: CASSQDSLQAWMHEQFF. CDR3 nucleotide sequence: TGCGCCAGCAGCCAAGATTCCCTACAGGCGTGGATGCATGAGCAGTTCTTC.

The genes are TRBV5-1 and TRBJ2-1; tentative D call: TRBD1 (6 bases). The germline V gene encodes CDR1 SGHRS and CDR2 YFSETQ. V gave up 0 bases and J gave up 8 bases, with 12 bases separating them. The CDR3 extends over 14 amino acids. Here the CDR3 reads CASSLGVQGDEQFF. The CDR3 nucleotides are TGCGCCAGCAGCTTGGGGGTACAGGGCGATGAGCAGTTCTTC.

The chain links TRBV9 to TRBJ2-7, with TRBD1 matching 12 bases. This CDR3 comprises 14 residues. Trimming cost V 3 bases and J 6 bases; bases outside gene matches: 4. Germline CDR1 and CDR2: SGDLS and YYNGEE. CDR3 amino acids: CASSARDRGPEQYF. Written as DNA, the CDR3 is TGTGCCAGCAGCGCCAGGGACAGGGGGCCCGAGCAGTACTTC. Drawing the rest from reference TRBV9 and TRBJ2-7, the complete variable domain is DSGVTQTPKHLITATGQRVTLRCSPRSGDLSVYWYQQSLDQGLQFLIQYYNGEERAKGNILERFSAQQFPDLHSELNLSSLELGDSALYFCASSARDRGPEQYFGPGTRLTVT.

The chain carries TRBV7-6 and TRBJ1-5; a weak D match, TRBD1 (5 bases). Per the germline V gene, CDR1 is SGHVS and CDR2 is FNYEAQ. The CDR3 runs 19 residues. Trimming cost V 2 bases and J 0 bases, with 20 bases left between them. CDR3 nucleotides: TGTGCCAGCAGCTTACATGGACAAGCCCCTTTGAGTAGCAATCAGCCCCAGCATTTT. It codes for CASSLHGQAPLSSNQPQHF.

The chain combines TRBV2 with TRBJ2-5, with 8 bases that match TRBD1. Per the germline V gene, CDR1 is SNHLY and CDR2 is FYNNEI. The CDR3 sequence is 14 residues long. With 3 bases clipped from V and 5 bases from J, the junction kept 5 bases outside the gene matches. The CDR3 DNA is TGTGCCAGCAGTGAGAAGTACAGGGGGGAGACCCAGTACTTC. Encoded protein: CASSEKYRGETQYF.

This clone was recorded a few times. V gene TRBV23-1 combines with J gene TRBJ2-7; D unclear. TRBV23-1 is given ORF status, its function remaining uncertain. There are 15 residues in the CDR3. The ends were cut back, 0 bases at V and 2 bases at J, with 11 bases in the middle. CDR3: CASSQSGPFTYEQYF. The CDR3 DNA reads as TGCGCCAGCAGTCAATCTGGGCCGTTTACCTACGAGCAGTACTTC.

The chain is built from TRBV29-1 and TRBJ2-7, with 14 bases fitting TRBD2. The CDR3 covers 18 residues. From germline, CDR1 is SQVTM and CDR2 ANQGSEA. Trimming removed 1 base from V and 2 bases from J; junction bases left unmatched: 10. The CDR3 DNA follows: TGCAGCGTTGAAGCCGGTGGGACTAGCGGGGGCCGAACCTACGAGCAGTACTTC. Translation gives CSVEAGGTSGGRTYEQYF.

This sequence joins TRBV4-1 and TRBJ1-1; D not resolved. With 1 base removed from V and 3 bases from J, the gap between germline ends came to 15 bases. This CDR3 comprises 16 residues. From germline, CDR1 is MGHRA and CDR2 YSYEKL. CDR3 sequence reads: CASSQGSGMLYTEAFF. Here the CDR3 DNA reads TGCGCCAGCAGCCAAGGATCAGGAATGTTGTACACTGAAGCTTTCTTT.

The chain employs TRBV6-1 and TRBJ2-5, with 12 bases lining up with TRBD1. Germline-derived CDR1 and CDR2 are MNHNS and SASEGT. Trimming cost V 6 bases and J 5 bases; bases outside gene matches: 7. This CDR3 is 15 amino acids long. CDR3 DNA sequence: TGTGCCAGCAGGCCGGGACAGGGGGCGGATGAGACCCAGTACTTC. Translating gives CASRPGQGADETQYF.

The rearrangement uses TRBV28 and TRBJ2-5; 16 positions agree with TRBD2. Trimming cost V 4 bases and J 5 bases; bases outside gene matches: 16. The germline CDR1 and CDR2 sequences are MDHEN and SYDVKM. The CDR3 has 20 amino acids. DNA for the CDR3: TGTGCCAGCAGTTCCCCCGGGACTAGCGGGGGGGCCGGGGGTTTGGAGACCCAGTACTTC. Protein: CASSSPGTSGGAGGLETQYF.

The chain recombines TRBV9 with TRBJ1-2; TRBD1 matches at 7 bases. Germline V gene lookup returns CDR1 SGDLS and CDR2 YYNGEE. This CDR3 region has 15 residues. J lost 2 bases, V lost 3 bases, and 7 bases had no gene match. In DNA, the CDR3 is TGTGCCAGCAGCGCGCCGGGACAGAGAAACTATGGCTACACCTTC. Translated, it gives CASSAPGQRNYGYTF.

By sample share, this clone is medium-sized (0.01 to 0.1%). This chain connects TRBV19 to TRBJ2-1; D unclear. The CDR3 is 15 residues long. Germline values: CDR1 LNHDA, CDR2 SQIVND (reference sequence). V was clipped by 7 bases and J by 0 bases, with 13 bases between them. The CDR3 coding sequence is TGTGCCAGTAAGGAAGACACGAGCTCCTACAATGAGCAGTTCTTC. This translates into CASKEDTSSYNEQFF.

In DNA, the CDR3 is TGTGCCAGCAGTTCGCGGGGGTCCCTACACGATGAGCAGTTCTTC. Protein: CASSSRGSLHDEQFF. The chain carries TRBV27 and TRBJ2-1; 7 bases fit TRBD2. Trimming took 4 bases from V and 8 from J; bases not matched to a gene: 11. CDR1 and CDR2 (germline): MNHEY, SMNVEV (reference sequence). The CDR3 runs to 15 residues.

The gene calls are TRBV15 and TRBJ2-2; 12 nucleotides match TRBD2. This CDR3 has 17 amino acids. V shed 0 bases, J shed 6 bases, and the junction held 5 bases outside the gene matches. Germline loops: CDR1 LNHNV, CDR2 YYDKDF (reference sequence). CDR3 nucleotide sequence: TGTGCCACCAGCAGAGATCCTAGCGGGGGGGCCTCCGGGGAGCTGTTTTTT. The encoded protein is CATSRDPSGGASGELFF.